The sequence of this T cell receptor beta chain was determined in a study of cytomegalovirus exposure and HLA in healthy donors (dated by TCRdb to 2016 to 2017). Broadly, across the study: In an earlier analysis of approximately 640 of the donors, 276 Gb of sequence data and some 100 million unique TCR beta sequences from 150 million to 200 million T cells were reported. About 300 gigabases of sequencing data and 91 million or so unique TCR sequences made up an early release that covered 500 to 700 HLA-typed donors. Of the 300 to 450 genotyped donors, over 65% fell in the genetic ancestry cluster associated with self-reported Caucasian donors. The study aimed to test whether cataloging public T cell receptors could reveal signatures of past pathogen exposure. The study used immunosequencing to profile the T cell repertoires of about 670 subjects and linked those repertoires to cytomegalovirus serostatus. A separate validation cohort of roughly 110 different subjects was used in addition to the approximately 670-subject first cohort. The study combined high-throughput TCR immunosequencing, statistical association of individual TCRs with disease status, and machine learning to predict cytomegalovirus infection status. To study patterns of TCR occurrence, a later analysis re-analyzed previously published TCR beta repertoires from several hundred donors and added high-resolution HLA genotyping. The later analysis used no new phenotypic data to find candidate immune exposures, relying instead on TCR beta sequences and their occurrence across donors. An earlier analysis of roughly 580 of the donors used high-throughput TCR beta sequencing to judge whether each TCR beta V gene segment behaved as functional or pseudogenic. Donor age, sex, ethnicity and CMV serostatus were collected together with the repertoire data. A later genetic analysis used genome-wide SNP genotypes for about 60% of the roughly 670 donors, treating that subset as a discovery cohort. All discovery cohort repertoires had been generated on a single sequencing platform. Both class I and class II loci were covered by HLA typing, at four-digit resolution. The number of typed donors differed by locus: about 629-630 for A, B, C, DRB1 and DQB1; about 520 for DQA1; 606 for DPA1; and some 450 for DPB1. About 5 DR-DQ haplotypes were handled as single units for association and clustering, since linkage in the cohort was strong. Across approximately 400 genotyped donors of the cohort, an average of about 240,000 unique TCR beta nucleotide sequences per donor were sequenced, and 15% to 20% of those sequences were non-productive.

The library was built by means of the immunoSEQ multiplex PCR assay. For the multiplex PCR, a mixture combining 60 forward primers for TCR Vbeta segments and 13 reverse primers for TCR Jbeta segments was used. A multiplex PCR assay on genomic DNA amplified the CDR3 region of rearranged TCR beta genes. On the Illumina HiSeq System, the amplified TCR beta libraries were sequenced as 87-base-pair reads. The study's own analysis went as follows. In a later analysis, some 80 million unique TCR beta chains were counted across the 650 to 700 repertoires, and roughly 11 million of these chains were shared by at least two donors. A nearest-neighbor algorithm error-corrected the raw reads and collapsed the reads into unique sequences, merging closely related sequences to remove PCR and sequencing errors. CDR3 sequences were aligned to IMGT reference sequences to assign V, D and J gene segments. For a sequence to be retained, a match of at least six nucleotides was required to both a V gene segment and a J gene segment. Rearrangements were classified as productive when the CDR3 lacked stop codons and remained in frame with V and J, and all other rearrangements were classified as non-productive. Following IMGT convention, CDR3 was defined as the stretch from the second conserved V-encoded cysteine to the conserved J-encoded phenylalanine. The earlier analysis of about 530 of the donors excluded any sequence lacking an unambiguous match to a single V gene segment. An earlier analysis of approximately 590 of the donors classified V segments as functional when productive rearrangements were above 56.7% and as segregating when the standard deviation between donors was above 5%. A statistical classification framework was built to diagnose cytomegalovirus status from the catalog of TCR beta chain sequences. V and J gene assignment, in a later analysis, came from comparing TCR nucleotide sequences with IMGT/GENE-DB human TR gene sequences. The TCRdist pipeline was used in a later analysis to assign CDR3 sequences and most-parsimonious VDJ recombination scenarios. A later analysis defined each TCR beta chain by its CDR3 amino acid sequence plus V-gene family, and excluded reads lacking a unique V-gene family. A later analysis removed roughly 590 highly shared, low-generation-probability nucleotide sequences to deal with suspected cross-contamination and a sequencing artifact. In a later analysis, a clonal expansion index for each public chain was calculated from normalized within-repertoire ranks of inferred template counts. Generation probabilities in a later analysis came from a VDJ recombination model fitted to out-of-frame rearrangements, and those results were checked against IGoR. Hypergeometric tests were used in a later analysis to score TCR-TCR, TCR-HLA and TCR-CMV co-occurrence, with a repertoire-size bias correction applied to the TCR pairs. False discovery rates were estimated in a later analysis by permuting HLA or CMV assignments 20 times. A later analysis grouped co-occurring TCRs with DBSCAN, adding TCRdist sequence similarity when clustering within HLA-allele-positive subsets. Repertoires with fewer than 30,000 or more than 120,000 public chains were left out of co-occurrence clustering, as were roughly five repertoires with anomalous nucleotide sharing. Entries here come from immuneACCESS through TCRdb and include only in-frame sequences with V and J called. Some clones fail to appear in such tables; in the studies checked, an unresolved V gene covers under half of the shortfall, and the cause of the remainder is unknown. The V and J calls and clone size were taken over from that table, and D and trimming were inferred from the DNA. The sample profile shows approximately 210,000 clones; around 87% of them were found once. 1.5% to 2% of the sample is in the top ten clones.

About this clone itself: No antigen is known for it. Qualities for individual bases were not recorded, and no much larger clone is one base off.

In total, approximately 610 healthy bone marrow donors made up the cohort. At the time of sampling, every cohort member was nominally healthy, though immune exposures that went unrecorded were likely present. The donor was CMV seronegative and was included in the group of 352 seronegative cohort members. A peripheral blood sample was provided by each donor, and peripheral blood mononuclear cells were used for TCR beta sequencing. Genomic DNA extraction from the blood cell samples was performed with the Qiagen DNeasy Blood Extraction Kit. Study-wide conclusions, independent of this receptor: Linkage disequilibrium might explain the correlated functional status among segregating V segments, but an unknown experimental factor could not be excluded. In a later analysis, several top co-occurrence clusters were reported to appear linked to parvovirus B19, influenza, CMV and Epstein-Barr virus. Most TCR sequences were observed very rarely across donors, whereas some public TCRs were present in many individuals. In an earlier analysis of over 550 of the donors, most TCR beta V segments were observed in productive rearrangements about 87% or about 30% of the time, broadly matching IMGT annotations. Three of the identified cytomegalovirus-associated TCR beta chains were confirmed in vitro to be specific for cytomegalovirus antigens. A later genetic analysis reported fewer N-insertions in productive TCRs among donors in an Asian-associated ancestry cluster than the approximately 670-donor mean. A later genetic analysis associated a missense DCLRE1C variant with V-gene and J-gene trimming of TCR beta chains, and an independent cohort replicated the association. Presence/absence analyses assumed roughly uniform sequencing depth across donors, an assumption that may not hold. Because HLA typing was missing for some donors at each locus, association tests included only the typed subset. Because counts were too low, about 15 rarely observed V segments, including chromosome 9 orphons, were left out of the earlier analysis of approximately 580 of the donors. The sequencing pipeline was judged likely to have produced a cluster of highly shared sequence variants as a technical artifact. A further reported finding was that TCR beta sequences accurately predicted the HLA-A and HLA-B alleles for most subjects in the first cohort. This cohort had only TCR beta chains sequenced, and the lack of alpha or paired-chain data limited which features could be detected. The study listed 164 TCR beta chains as associated with cytomegalovirus. The authors suggested that the approach could potentially be extended to other disease states and immunological phenotypes. Compared with equally common non-associated chains, HLA-associated TCR beta chains in a later analysis were more clonally expanded and had lower generation probabilities. Assigning TCR associations to individual alleles was difficult when HLA alleles, especially DR and DQ, strongly co-occurred. In both the original and validation cohorts, the classifier was reported to diagnose cytomegalovirus status with high specificity and sensitivity. A later analysis associated 16,951 TCR beta sequences with specific HLA alleles at a false discovery rate of 0.05. In a later analysis, TCR association rates were found to vary across HLA loci, with the most associated TCRs seen for DRB1 alleles and the fewest for HLA-C alleles. CMV serostatus was the only immune exposure information available for the cohort. A later analysis found that most CMV-associated TCR beta chains appeared HLA-restricted, with HLA associations seemingly driven largely by CMV exposure.

Material for sequencing was PBMCs. The source is a woman aged 18-29 years in good health and CMV-seronegative.

CDR3 loop: CASSLRDSKNSPLHF. Here is the DNA: TGTGCCAGCAGCCTCCGGGACAGCAAGAATTCACCCCTCCACTTT. Recombination connected TRBV9 to TRBJ1-6, with 7 junctional bases fitting TRBD1. Via the germline V gene, CDR1 is SGDLS and CDR2 YYNGEE. Trimming leaves V shorter by 4 bases and J shorter by 7 bases, with the junction holding 8 bases beyond the gene matches. Its CDR3 holds 15 amino acids, cysteine through phenylalanine. Only the CDR3 DNA is retained, 45 bases long and in frame from the first base.